The 21 T cell receptor beta chains presented below share a single source sample, sequenced in a study of Ad26.COV2.S vaccination and SARS-CoV-2 variants. Regarding treatment: approximately 18 received Ad26.COV2.S at low or high dose, single or two shots; roughly five received placebo; per-sample allocation not given. It was on day 63 after the first vaccine or placebo injection that samples were taken. The protocol was immunoSEQ multiplex PCR, while the TCRdb copy is restricted to in-frame clones and leaves out a portion. The table lists roughly 680,000 clones, about 89% of them singletons. The input for sequencing was peripheral blood, taken in a trial of Ad26.COV2.S vaccine versus placebo. Source of these receptors: a person between 18 and 65 years old who received the Ad26.COV2.S COVID-19 vaccine or a placebo.

The gene calls are TRBV27 and TRBJ2-3, with 8 bases fitting TRBD1. Germline V gives CDR1 MNHEY, CDR2 SMNVEV (reference sequence). The CDR3 is 14 residues long. V shed 4 bases and J 3 bases; nucleotides not matched to a gene: 3. CDR3 in amino acids: CASSSRTGTDTQYF. CDR3 sequence (DNA): TGTGCCAGCAGTTCCAGGACAGGGACAGATACGCAGTATTTT.

This chain joins TRBV6-2 or TRBV6-3 and TRBJ2-1; D is undetermined. CDR3 length: 13 residues. The germline V and J ends were trimmed by 8 bases and 4 bases, with 12 bases remaining between them. CDR1 MNHEY and CDR2 SVGEGT come from the germline V gene. CDR3 DNA sequence: TGTGCCAGCCGCCTGGCGAATTACAATGAGCAGTTCTTC. Protein: CASRLANYNEQFF.

This chain joins TRBV15 and TRBJ2-6; 8 nucleotides align to TRBD1. Looked up from germline, CDR1 is LNHNV and CDR2 is YYDKDF (reference sequence). The V gene end was trimmed by 0 bases and the J gene end by 2 bases; junction bases not matched to a gene: 9. This CDR3 spans 19 amino acids. The CDR3 DNA follows: TGTGCCACCAGCAGAGACGGGGACAGGAGAGTAACTGGGGCCAACGTCCTGACTTTC. Translated: CATSRDGDRRVTGANVLTF. The entire variable domain, with the rest obtained from reference TRBV15 and TRBJ2-6, is as follows: DAMVIQNPRYQVTQFGKPVTLSCSQTLNHNVMYWYQQKSSQAPKLLFHYYDKDFNNEADTPDNFQSRRPNTSFCFLDIRSPGLGDTAMYLCATSRDGDRRVTGANVLTFGAGSRLTVL.

The chain is built from TRBV12-3 or TRBV12-4 and TRBJ2-7; 7 positions agree with TRBD2. The CDR3 has 13 amino acids. The V segment lost 5 bases and the J segment 3 bases; nucleotides outside the gene matches: 4. CDR3 DNA: TGTGCCAGCAGTGTCCGGGGGGACTACGAGCAGTACTTC. Its protein product is CASSVRGDYEQYF.

The V and J genes are TRBV29-1 and TRBJ2-1, with a tentative D call TRBD1 (6 bases). V lost 7 bases and J 5 bases, leaving 15 bases between the germline ends. Germline loops: CDR1 SQVTM, CDR2 ANQGSEA. The CDR3 has 13 residues. The CDR3 loop reads CSADRDNDNEQFF. CDR3 coding DNA: TGCAGCGCTGACCGGGACAACGACAATGAGCAGTTCTTC.

This clone was observed once. The chain employs TRBV3-1 (or the pseudogene TRBV3-2) and TRBJ2-7; 7 nucleotides match TRBD1. This CDR3 has 15 residues. V lost 2 bases, J lost 3 bases, and 7 bases stayed unmatched. Germline loops: CDR1 LGHDT, CDR2 YNNKEL (reference sequence). Written as DNA, the CDR3 is TGTGCCAGCAGCCAAAGGGACAGATACCTCTACGAGCAGTACTTC. Protein sequence: CASSQRDRYLYEQYF.

This clone was found once. The chain combines TRBV7-9 with TRBJ2-3, with D hard to call. With 2 bases removed from V and 1 base from J, the gap between germline ends came to 10 bases. Germline-derived CDR1 and CDR2 are SEHNR and FQNEAQ (reference sequence). This CDR3 is 15 amino acids long. The CDR3 DNA sequence: TGTGCCAGCAGCTTAAGTCTAGTCCGCACAGATACGCAGTATTTT. Its translation: CASSLSLVRTDTQYF.

The chain is built from TRBV5-1 and TRBJ2-5; TRBD1 agrees at 8 bases. Germline CDR1 SGHRS, CDR2 YFSETQ. The CDR3 spans 13 residues. Germline trimming cut 4 bases from V and 5 bases from J; bases unmatched to any gene: 4. Written as DNA, the CDR3 is TGCGCCAGCAGCCTGACAGGGGCGGAGACCCAGTACTTC. Protein product: CASSLTGAETQYF.

V usage is TRBV5-1 and J usage is TRBJ1-1, with D perhaps matching TRBD1 (6 bases). CDR1 is SGHRS and CDR2 is YFSETQ in the germline V gene. The CDR3 spans 11 residues. Trimming stripped 5 bases from V and 12 bases from J, with 14 bases between. CDR3 nucleotides: TGCGCCAGCAGAGAGGACAGTAAATCTTTCTTT. Translated: CASREDSKSFF.

This rearrangement joins TRBV29-1 to TRBJ1-1; D unresolved. V was trimmed by 4 bases and J by 8 bases, leaving 14 bases between them. CDR3 length: 12 amino acids. Per germline, CDR1 SQVTM and CDR2 ANQGSEA. The CDR3 region has the DNA TGCAGCGTTGGAGGGATGGGGTGGGAAGCTTTCTTT. Translating it yields CSVGGMGWEAFF.

Written as DNA, the CDR3 is TGTGCCAGCAGCCCCCAGGGTCCCACAAATCAGCCCCAGCATTTT. Its translation is CASSPQGPTNQPQHF. This rearrangement joins TRBV6-4 to TRBJ1-5; maybe TRBD1 (5 bases). CDR3 length: 15 amino acids. Trimming removed 6 bases at V and 4 bases at J, with 16 bases between. Germline V gene sequence: CDR1 MRHNA, CDR2 SNTAGT.

Concerning this clone: Other DNA sequences in this sample translate to the same CDR3. CDR3 amino acids: CASSRPGYTEAFF. The CDR3 region has the DNA TGTGCCAGCAGCCGCCCGGGATACACTGAAGCTTTCTTT. The V and J genes are TRBV6-5 and TRBJ1-1; the D is unclear. CDR3 length: 13 amino acids. The V gene lost 6 bases and the J gene lost 3 bases, with 11 bases spanning the gap. CDR1 MNHEY and CDR2 SVGAGI come from the germline V gene.

The chain uses TRBV6-5 and TRBJ2-5, with no clear D. V shed 0 bases and J shed 3 bases, with 11 bases lying between them. CDR1 is MNHEY, CDR2 SVGAGI, per germline. The CDR3 contains 15 residues. CDR3 coding DNA: TGTGCCAGCAGTTACTCGATAACCCAAAAAGAGACCCAGTACTTC. Protein sequence: CASSYSITQKETQYF.

The rearrangement joins TRBV18 to TRBJ2-7; D is uncertain. The CDR3 consists of 14 residues. In germline, CDR1 is KGHSH, CDR2 LQKENI. Trimming pared 4 bases from V and 5 bases from J, leaving 15 bases between. CDR3 coding DNA: TGTGCCAGCTCACGTCGGGCGGATTGGGACGAGCAGTACTTC. Translation gives CASSRRADWDEQYF.

This clone has only a few counts. This sequence joins TRBV9 and TRBJ1-2; D uncertain. V dropped 0 bases and J dropped 6 bases, with 12 bases sitting between them. Per the germline V gene, CDR1 is SGDLS and CDR2 is YYNGEE. The CDR3 consists of 14 residues. CDR3 loop: CASSVGSAGDGYTF. CDR3 DNA sequence: TGTGCCAGCAGCGTAGGGTCGGCAGGAGATGGCTACACCTTC.

The J gene is TRBJ1-6, the V gene TRBV14; a possible D gene is TRBD1 (5 bases). The V end was cut by 6 bases, the J end by 6 bases, with 12 bases between. There are 14 residues in the CDR3. Germline loops: CDR1 SGHDN, CDR2 FVKESK. CDR3 DNA: TGTGCCAGCAGTCCCGGGACCTCTAATTCACCCCTCCACTTT. It codes for CASSPGTSNSPLHF.

The genes are TRBV6-5 and TRBJ2-4; 9 positions match TRBD2. V lost 8 bases, J lost 8 bases, and 10 bases stayed unmatched. CDR1 and CDR2 (germline): MNHEY, SVGAGI. The CDR3 extends over 14 amino acids. The chain's CDR3 is CASSESGRRDIQYF. DNA of the CDR3: TGTGCCAGCTCGGAGAGCGGGAGGCGGGACATTCAGTACTTC.

The V and J genes are TRBV19 and TRBJ2-3; 8 nucleotides align to TRBD2. Germline V lookup: CDR1 LNHDA, CDR2 SQIVND (reference sequence). The CDR3 length is 16 residues. The J segment lost 4 bases and the V segment lost 5 bases, leaving 11 bases of the junction unmatched. The CDR3 is CASSSSGSGSADTQYF. CDR3 nucleotides: TGTGCCAGTAGTTCCTCAGGAAGCGGGAGTGCAGATACGCAGTATTTT.

V usage is TRBV27 and J usage is TRBJ2-3, with 12 nucleotides matching TRBD1. V gave up 10 bases and J gave up 5 bases; unmatched junction bases: 4. Germline V gene lookup returns CDR1 MNHEY and CDR2 SMNVEV (reference sequence). The CDR3 consists of 13 residues. The CDR3 reads CATGTGGRDTQYF. CDR3 nucleotide sequence: TGTGCCACCGGGACAGGGGGCAGAGATACGCAGTATTTT.

V and J are TRBV5-5 and TRBJ2-6; D perhaps matches TRBD1 (5 bases). The CDR3 is 16 residues long. Germline lookup yields CDR1 SGHKS and CDR2 YYEKEE (reference sequence). The V end lost 4 bases, the J end lost 0 bases, and 11 bases lay between the germline ends. This CDR3 is CASSPPGNSGANVLTF. CDR3 DNA: TGTGCCAGCAGCCCACCAGGGAACTCTGGGGCCAACGTCCTGACTTTC. The full variable domain, rest sourced from reference TRBV5-5 and TRBJ2-6, is DAGVTQSPTHLIKTRGQQVTLRCSPISGHKSVSWYQQVLGQGPQFIFQYYEKEERGRGNFPDRFSARQFPNYSSELNVNALLLGDSALYLCASSPPGNSGANVLTFGAGSRLTVL.

The rearrangement links TRBV15 to TRBJ1-1; tentative D call: TRBD1 (5 bases). CDR3 length equals 17 residues. CDR1 is LNHNV and CDR2 is YYDKDF in the germline V gene (reference sequence). V lost 3 bases and J lost 7, with 24 bases in between. The CDR3 spells CATSSGVGDSRFLEAFF. Here the CDR3 DNA reads TGTGCCACCAGCAGCGGTGTGGGTGACAGCAGGTTTCTTGAAGCTTTCTTT.